The 16 T cell receptor beta chains in this list originate from one sample, sequenced in a study of Graves' ophthalmopathy and Graves' hyperthyroidism. For repertoire sequencing, the TCR beta CDR3 regions were amplified from RNA transcripts. An opening RT-PCR round employed HTBI primers and preceded a second-round multiplex PCR. MiXCR, run by TCRdb on the multiplex PCR reads, gives a single entry per CDR3 protein. Counted here are around 660,000 distinct CDR3 sequences, 35% to 50% occurring once; the ten biggest clones make up 3% to 4%. The sequenced material came from peripheral blood. These receptors were collected from an adult man with Graves' ophthalmopathy.

Worth noting for this clonotype: With a much larger clone just one base away, this may be a read error. This chain uses TRBV25-1 with TRBJ2-2; a weak D match, TRBD2 (6 bases). Germline values: CDR1 MGHDK, CDR2 SYGVNS. This CDR3 has 15 residues. The chain's CDR3 is CASSAASKNTGGLFF. The CDR3 DNA reads TGTGCCAGCAGTGCGGCCTCGAAGAACACCGGGGGGCTGTTTTTT.

As to this clonotype: One junction end disagrees with the germline gene, perhaps due to a read error. The V and J genes are TRBV4-1 and TRBJ2-5, with TRBD1 as a possible D gene (7 bases). From germline, CDR1 is MGHRA and CDR2 YSYEKL. The CDR3 consists of 17 residues. As DNA, the CDR3 is TGTGCCAGCAGCCAGCGACAGGGCGGGAACCGGAAAGAGACCCAGTACTTC. This gives the protein CASSQRQGGNRKETQYF.

V and J are TRBV5-6 and TRBJ2-2, with D uncertain. The CDR3 loop spans 13 amino acids. From germline, CDR1 is SGHDT and CDR2 YYEEEE. Trimming shortened V by 9 bases and J by 2 bases, and 11 bases separated the two germline ends. The CDR3 DNA follows: TGTGCCACTACAGAAGCCAACACCGGGGAGCTGTTTTTT. Encoded protein: CATTEANTGELFF.

This clonotype occurred a few times. CDR3 protein: CSARDPRTDYSNQPQHF. CDR3 bases: TGCAGTGCTAGAGATCCCCGGACAGACTATAGCAATCAGCCCCAGCATTTT. The gene calls are TRBV20-1 and TRBJ1-5; weak D call: TRBD1 (6 bases). Trimming left V 0 bases short and J 0 bases short, with 15 bases between. This CDR3 has 17 residues. Germline lookup yields CDR1 DFQATT and CDR2 SNEGSKA (reference sequence).

This clonotype was counted only a few times. The V and J genes are TRBV15 and TRBJ2-1; D possibly corresponds to TRBD2 (7 bases). The CDR3 totals 15 residues. Germline CDR1 reads LNHNV; CDR2 reads YYDKDF (reference sequence). Trimming took off 5 bases at V and 4 bases at J, with 15 bases between the two ends. CDR3 in amino acids: CATSLRGGTYNEQFF. DNA for the CDR3: TGTGCCACCAGCCTTAGGGGGGGAACTTACAATGAGCAGTTCTTC.

Written as DNA, the CDR3 is TGTGCCACCAGTGAGACGGGGGCGAACACTGAAGCTTTCTTT. Encoded protein: CATSETGANTEAFF. The chain combines TRBV24-1 with TRBJ1-1; perhaps TRBD1 as D (6 bases). Trimming left V 4 bases short and J 1 base short, with 9 bases between. The CDR3 runs 14 residues. Germline V gene data show CDR1 as KGHDR and CDR2 as SFDVKD.

This sequence joins TRBV9 and TRBJ1-2; the D is unclear. Per germline, CDR1 SGDLS and CDR2 YYNGEE. Trimming took 0 bases from V and 4 from J, leaving 13 bases between them. The CDR3 is made up of 15 amino acids. The CDR3 sequence: CASSVDPTGIYGYTF. Here the CDR3 DNA reads TGTGCCAGCAGCGTAGACCCAACCGGCATCTATGGCTACACCTTC.

The chain links TRBV7-9 to TRBJ2-7, with no clear D. Trimming took 4 bases from V and 7 from J, leaving 11 bases between them. This CDR3 contains 12 residues. From germline, CDR1 is SEHNR and CDR2 FQNEAQ (reference sequence). CDR3 loop: CASSSRSDEQYF. CDR3 nucleotides: TGTGCCAGCAGCTCAAGGAGTGATGAGCAGTACTTC.

This clonotype occurred a few times. This chain connects TRBV7-2 to TRBJ2-7, with D unclear. The germline V gene encodes CDR1 SGHTA and CDR2 FQGNSA. Trimming cost V 5 bases and J 2 bases, with 13 bases left between them. This CDR3 has 14 amino acids. The CDR3 is CASSGLRSPYEQYF. CDR3 DNA: TGTGCCAGCAGCGGCCTTAGGTCCCCCTACGAGCAGTACTTC.

V is TRBV11-2 and J is TRBJ2-5, with 12 bases matching TRBD2. V trimming: 3 bases; J trimming: 4 bases; junction bases outside the gene matches: 6. Germline values: CDR1 SGHAT, CDR2 FQNNGV. The length of the CDR3 is 16 residues. In nucleotides, the CDR3 is TGTGCCAGCAGCTTTACTAGCGGGGGGCCAGGAGAGACCCAGTACTTC. Its translation is CASSFTSGGPGETQYF.

Ten or more counts support this clonotype. The CDR3 spells CASSLATGRTEAFF. The CDR3 DNA reads as TGTGCCAGCAGCTTGGCGACAGGGCGGACTGAAGCTTTCTTT. V is TRBV7-2 and J is TRBJ1-1; 7 bases align to TRBD1. This CDR3 spans 14 amino acids. Germline loops: CDR1 SGHTA, CDR2 FQGNSA. V lost 3 bases, J lost 5 bases, and 6 bases stayed unmatched. Supplemented by reference TRBV7-2 and TRBJ1-1, the full variable domain reads GAGVSQSPSNKVTEKGKDVELRCDPISGHTALYWYRQSLGQGLEFLIYFQGNSAPDKSGLPSDRFSAERTGGSVSTLTIQRTQQEDSAVYLCASSLATGRTEAFFGQGTRLTVV.

The genes are TRBV24-1 and TRBJ1-2, with D possibly TRBD1 on 5 matching bases. CDR3 length: 11 amino acids. Germline V gene lookup returns CDR1 KGHDR and CDR2 SFDVKD. V lost 8 bases, J lost 5 bases, and 8 bases lay in between. DNA for the CDR3: TGTGCCACCACCCAGGGATATGGCTACACCTTC. Protein: CATTQGYGYTF.

This chain uses TRBV20-1 with TRBJ2-5; 9 bases match TRBD1. The CDR3 sequence is 14 residues long. The V and J ends lost 2 bases and 5 bases, in that order; junction bases with no gene match: 6. The germline V gene has CDR1 DFQATT and CDR2 SNEGSKA (reference sequence). CDR3 protein: CSARPLTGGETQYF. As DNA, the CDR3 is TGCAGTGCTAGACCCCTGACAGGGGGGGAGACCCAGTACTTC.

This clonotype was seen only a few times. A much more abundant neighbour one base away suggests this may be a read error. The gene calls are TRBV5-4 and TRBJ2-5; D is unclear. CDR3 size: 13 residues. The germline gives CDR1 SGHNT, CDR2 YYREEE (reference sequence). V dropped 2 bases and J dropped 2 bases, with 7 bases sitting between them. CDR3 residues: CASSFNRQETQYF. DNA of the CDR3: TGTGCCAGCAGCTTCAACAGACAAGAGACCCAGTACTTC.

Concerning this clonotype: One junction end disagrees with the germline gene, perhaps due to a read error. CDR3 in DNA: TGTGCCAGCAGTCACGCGACAGGGGACGGGACCAACGTCCTGTCTTTC. Translation: CASSHATGDGTNVLSF. This sequence joins TRBV6-4 and TRBJ2-6; TRBD1 agrees at 8 bases. The CDR3 sequence is 16 residues long. Germline assignment: CDR1 MRHNA and CDR2 SNTAGT.

This clonotype was recorded many times. The rearrangement links TRBV11-3 to TRBJ1-2; D ambiguous. This CDR3 is 15 amino acids long. Germline lookup yields CDR1 SGHNT and CDR2 YENEEA. Trimming left V 2 bases short and J 7 bases short, with 17 bases between. As DNA, the CDR3 is TGTGCCAGCAGCTTAAGCTCACACGAACGGGGTGGCTACACCTTC. It specifies CASSLSSHERGGYTF.